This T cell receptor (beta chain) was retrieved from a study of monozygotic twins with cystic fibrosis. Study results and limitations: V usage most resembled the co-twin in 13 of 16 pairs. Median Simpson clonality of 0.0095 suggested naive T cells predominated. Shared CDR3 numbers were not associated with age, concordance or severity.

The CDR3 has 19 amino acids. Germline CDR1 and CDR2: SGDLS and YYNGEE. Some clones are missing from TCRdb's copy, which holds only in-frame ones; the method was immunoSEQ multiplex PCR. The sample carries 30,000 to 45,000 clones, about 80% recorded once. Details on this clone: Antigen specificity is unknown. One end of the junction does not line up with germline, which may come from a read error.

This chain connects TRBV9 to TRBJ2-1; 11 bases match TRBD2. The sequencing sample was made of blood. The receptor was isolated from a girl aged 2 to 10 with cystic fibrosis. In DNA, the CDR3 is TGTGCCAGCAGCGTAGCTGTAGCGGGGGGGCCAAGCTCCTACAATAAGCAGTTCTTC. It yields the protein CASSVAVAGGPSSYNKQFF.